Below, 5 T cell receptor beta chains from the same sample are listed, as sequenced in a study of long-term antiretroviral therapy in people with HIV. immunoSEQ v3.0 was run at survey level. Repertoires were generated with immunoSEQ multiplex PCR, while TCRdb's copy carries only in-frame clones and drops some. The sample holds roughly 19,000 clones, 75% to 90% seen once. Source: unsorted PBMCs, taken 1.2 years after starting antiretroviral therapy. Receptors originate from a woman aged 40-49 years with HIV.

This CDR3 reads CASSLGGTRNVLTF. Here the CDR3 DNA reads TGTGCCAGCAGCTTAGGCGGAACACGGAACGTCCTGACTTTC. The chain carries TRBV11-2 and TRBJ2-6, with D hard to call. CDR3 length equals 14 residues. The germline V gene has CDR1 SGHAT and CDR2 FQNNGV. V was pared by 1 base and J by 10 bases, with 11 bases between.

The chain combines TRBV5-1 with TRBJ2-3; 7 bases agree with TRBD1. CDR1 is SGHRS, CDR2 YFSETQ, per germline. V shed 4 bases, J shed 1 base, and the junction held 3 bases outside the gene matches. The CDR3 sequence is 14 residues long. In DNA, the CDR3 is TGCGCCAGCAGCGTCGGACAGGGCACAGATACGCAGTATTTT. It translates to CASSVGQGTDTQYF.

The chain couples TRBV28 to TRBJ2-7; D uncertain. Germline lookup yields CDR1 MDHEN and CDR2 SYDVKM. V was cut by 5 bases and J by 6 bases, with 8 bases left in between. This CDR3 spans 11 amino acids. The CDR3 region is CASSATTEQYF. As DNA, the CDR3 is TGTGCCAGCAGTGCGACAACCGAGCAGTACTTC.

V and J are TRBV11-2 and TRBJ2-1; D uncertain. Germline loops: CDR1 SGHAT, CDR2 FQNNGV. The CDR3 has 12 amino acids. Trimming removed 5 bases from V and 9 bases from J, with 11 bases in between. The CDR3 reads CASSQTAVEQFF. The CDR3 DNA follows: TGTGCCAGCAGCCAAACAGCAGTTGAGCAGTTCTTC.

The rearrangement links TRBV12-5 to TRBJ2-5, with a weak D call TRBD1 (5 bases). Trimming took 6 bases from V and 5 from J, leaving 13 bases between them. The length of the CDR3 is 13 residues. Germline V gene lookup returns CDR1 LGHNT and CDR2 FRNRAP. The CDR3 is CASGGVLRETQYF. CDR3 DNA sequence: TGTGCTAGTGGAGGGGTCCTGAGGGAGACCCAGTACTTC.